The TCR beta chain described here comes from a study of blood T cell repertoires in COVID-19. CDR1 is WSHSY, CDR2 SAAADI, per germline. There are 14 residues in the CDR3. V lost 7 bases and J 0 bases, leaving 11 bases between the germline ends. Only in-frame clones appear in the TCRdb table, and some are missing; sequencing was by immunoSEQ multiplex PCR. The sample lists roughly 200,000 clones, approximately 89% seen once, with under 9.5% in the top ten. This chain uses TRBV10-2 with TRBJ2-3; D remains ambiguous. The sequence was obtained from a woman aged 60-75 years with acute or convalescent COVID-19. The sample was peripheral blood. CDR3 residues: CASNLGSSTDTQYF. Here the CDR3 DNA reads TGCGCCAGCAACCTAGGTTCTAGCACAGATACGCAGTATTTT.